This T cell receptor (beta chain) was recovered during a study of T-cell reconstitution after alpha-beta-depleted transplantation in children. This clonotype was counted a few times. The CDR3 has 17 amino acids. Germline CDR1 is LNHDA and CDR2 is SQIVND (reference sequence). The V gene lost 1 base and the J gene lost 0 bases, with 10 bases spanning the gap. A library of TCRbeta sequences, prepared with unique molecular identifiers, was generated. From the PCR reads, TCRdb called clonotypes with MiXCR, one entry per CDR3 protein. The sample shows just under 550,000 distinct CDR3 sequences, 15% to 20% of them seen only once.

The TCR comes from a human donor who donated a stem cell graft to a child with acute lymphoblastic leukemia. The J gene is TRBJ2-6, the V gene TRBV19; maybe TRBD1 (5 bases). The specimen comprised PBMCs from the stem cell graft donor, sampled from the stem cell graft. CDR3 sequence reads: CASSIATGSSGANVLTF. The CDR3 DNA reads TGTGCCAGTAGTATAGCTACAGGAAGCTCTGGGGCCAACGTCCTGACTTTC.